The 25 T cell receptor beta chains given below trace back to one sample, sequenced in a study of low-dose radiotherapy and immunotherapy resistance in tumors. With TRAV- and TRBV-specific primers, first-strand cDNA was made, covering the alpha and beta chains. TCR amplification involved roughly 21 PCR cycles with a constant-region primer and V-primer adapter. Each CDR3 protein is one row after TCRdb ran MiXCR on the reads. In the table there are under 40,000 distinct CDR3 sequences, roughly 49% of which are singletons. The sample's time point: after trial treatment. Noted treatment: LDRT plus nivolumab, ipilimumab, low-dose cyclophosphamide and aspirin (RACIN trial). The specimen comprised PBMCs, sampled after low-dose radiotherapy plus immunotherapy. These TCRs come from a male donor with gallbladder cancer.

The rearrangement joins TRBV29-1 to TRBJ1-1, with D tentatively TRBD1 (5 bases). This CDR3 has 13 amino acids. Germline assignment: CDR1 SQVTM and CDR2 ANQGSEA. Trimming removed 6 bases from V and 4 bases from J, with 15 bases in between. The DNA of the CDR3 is TGCAGCGTCGCACGTGGGCAGGGCACTGAAGCTTTCTTT. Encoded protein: CSVARGQGTEAFF. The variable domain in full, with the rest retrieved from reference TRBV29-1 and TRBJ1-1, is SAVISQKPSRDICQRGTSLTIQCQVDSQVTMMFWYRQQPGQSLTLIATANQGSEATYESGFVIDKFPISRPNLTFSTLTVSNMSPEDSSIYLCSVARGQGTEAFFGQGTRLTVV.

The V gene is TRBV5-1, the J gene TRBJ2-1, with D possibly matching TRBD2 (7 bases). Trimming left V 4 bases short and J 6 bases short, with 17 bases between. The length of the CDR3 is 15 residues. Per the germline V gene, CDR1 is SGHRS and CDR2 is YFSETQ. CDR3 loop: CASSQGGAKGNEQFF. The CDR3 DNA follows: TGCGCCAGCAGCCAAGGGGGGGCGAAGGGCAATGAGCAGTTCTTC.

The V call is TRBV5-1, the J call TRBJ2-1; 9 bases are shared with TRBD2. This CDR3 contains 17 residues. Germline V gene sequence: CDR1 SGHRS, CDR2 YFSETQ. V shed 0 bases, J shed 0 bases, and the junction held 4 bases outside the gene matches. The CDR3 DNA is TGCGCCAGCAGCTTGGAGAGCGGGGGGAGCTCCTACAATGAGCAGTTCTTC. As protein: CASSLESGGSSYNEQFF.

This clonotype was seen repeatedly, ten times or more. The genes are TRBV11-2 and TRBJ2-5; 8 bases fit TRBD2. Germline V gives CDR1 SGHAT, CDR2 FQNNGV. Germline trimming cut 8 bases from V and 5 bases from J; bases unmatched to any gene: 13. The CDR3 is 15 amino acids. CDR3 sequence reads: CASRRVPGGAETQYF. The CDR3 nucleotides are TGTGCCAGCCGCCGAGTTCCCGGGGGGGCGGAGACCCAGTACTTC.

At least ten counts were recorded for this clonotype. The CDR3 DNA reads as TGTGCCAGCGGAAAACAGGGGTTGGGCCAAGAGACCCAGTACTTC. This sequence encodes CASGKQGLGQETQYF. The chain uses TRBV12-3 or TRBV12-4 and TRBJ2-5, with 7 bases identical to TRBD1. This CDR3 spans 15 amino acids. Trimming removed 8 bases from V and 1 base from J; junction bases left unmatched: 10.

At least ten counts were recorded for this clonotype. The DNA for the CDR3 is TGTGCCAGCAGTTTCATCGGACAGACGTATAGGGGCAATCAGCCCCAGCATTTT. Encoded protein: CASSFIGQTYRGNQPQHF. This chain uses TRBV12-3 or TRBV12-4 with TRBJ1-5; D may be TRBD1 (6 bases). There are 18 residues in the CDR3. V shed 3 bases and J shed 2 bases, with 20 bases lying between them.

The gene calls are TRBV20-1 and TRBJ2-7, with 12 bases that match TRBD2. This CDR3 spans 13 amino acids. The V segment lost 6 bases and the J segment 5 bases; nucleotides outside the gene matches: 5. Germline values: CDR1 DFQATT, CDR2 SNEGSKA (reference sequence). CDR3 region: CSAKLAGGNEQYF. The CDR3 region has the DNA TGCAGTGCCAAACTAGCGGGAGGTAACGAGCAGTACTTC.

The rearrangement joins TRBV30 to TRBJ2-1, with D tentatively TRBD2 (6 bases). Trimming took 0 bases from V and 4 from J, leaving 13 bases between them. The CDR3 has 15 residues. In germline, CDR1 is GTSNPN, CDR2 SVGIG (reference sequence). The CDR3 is CAWSVRGSYYNEQFF. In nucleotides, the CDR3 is TGTGCCTGGAGTGTACGGGGGTCCTATTACAATGAGCAGTTCTTC.

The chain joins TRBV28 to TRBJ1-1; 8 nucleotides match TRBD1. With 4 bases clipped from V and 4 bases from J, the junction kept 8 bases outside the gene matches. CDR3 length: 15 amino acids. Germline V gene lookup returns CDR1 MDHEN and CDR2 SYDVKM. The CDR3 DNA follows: TGTGCCAGCAGTTCCCCGACAGGGGAGGTCACTGAAGCTTTCTTT. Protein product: CASSSPTGEVTEAFF.

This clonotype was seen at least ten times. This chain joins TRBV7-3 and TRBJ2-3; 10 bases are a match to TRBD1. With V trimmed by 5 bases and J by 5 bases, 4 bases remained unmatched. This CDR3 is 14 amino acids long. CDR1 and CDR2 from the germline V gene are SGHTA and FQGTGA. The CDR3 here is CASSPTGGKDTQYF. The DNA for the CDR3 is TGTGCCAGCAGCCCGACAGGGGGCAAAGATACGCAGTATTTT. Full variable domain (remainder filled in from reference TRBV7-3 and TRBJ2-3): GAGVSQTPSNKVTEKGKYVELRCDPISGHTALYWYRQSLGQGPEFLIYFQGTGAADDSGLPNDRFFAVRPEGSVSTLKIQRTERGDSAVYLCASSPTGGKDTQYFGPGTRLTVL.

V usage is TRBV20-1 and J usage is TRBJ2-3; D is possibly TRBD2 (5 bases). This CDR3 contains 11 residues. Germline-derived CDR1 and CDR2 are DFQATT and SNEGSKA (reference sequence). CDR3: CSGSVGDTQYF. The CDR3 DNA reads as TGCAGCGGTAGCGTGGGAGATACGCAGTATTTT.

Here the CDR3 DNA reads TGTGCCAGCAGGCAGACCGGGAGAGAAACCCCTGAAGCTTTCTTT. This sequence encodes CASRQTGRETPEAFF. The chain is built from TRBV12-3 or TRBV12-4 and TRBJ1-1, with unresolved D. The CDR3 extends over 15 amino acids. V was shortened by 6 bases and J by 6 bases, with 20 bases between the two germline ends.

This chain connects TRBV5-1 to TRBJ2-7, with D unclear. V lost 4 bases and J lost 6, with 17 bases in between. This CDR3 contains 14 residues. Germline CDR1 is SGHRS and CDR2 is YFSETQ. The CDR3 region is CASSQTQTNSEQYF. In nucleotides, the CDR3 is TGCGCCAGCAGCCAAACCCAAACCAATAGCGAGCAGTACTTC.

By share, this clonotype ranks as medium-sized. The CDR3 nucleotides are TGTGCCAGCAGCAAAGGGGACTGGCGGGAGGGCCCCCTACCGTATACGCAGTATTTT. It yields the protein CASSKGDWREGPLPYTQYF. The chain carries TRBV21-1 and TRBJ2-3; whether TRBD2, the table's D call, matches the DNA was not checked. TRBV21-1 is annotated as a pseudogene. There are 19 residues in the CDR3.

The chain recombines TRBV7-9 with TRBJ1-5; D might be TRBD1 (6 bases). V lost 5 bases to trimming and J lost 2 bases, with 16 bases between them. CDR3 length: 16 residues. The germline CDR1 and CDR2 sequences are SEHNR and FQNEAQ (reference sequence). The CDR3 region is CASSPEGGQRNQPQHF. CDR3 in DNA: TGTGCCAGCAGCCCTGAGGGGGGCCAACGCAATCAGCCCCAGCATTTT.

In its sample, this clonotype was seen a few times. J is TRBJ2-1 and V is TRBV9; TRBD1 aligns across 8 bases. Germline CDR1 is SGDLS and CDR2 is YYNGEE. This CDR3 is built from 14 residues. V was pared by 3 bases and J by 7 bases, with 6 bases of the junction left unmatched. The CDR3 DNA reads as TGTGCCAGCAGCGCCCAGGGGGCGAGAAATGAGCAGTTCTTC. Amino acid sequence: CASSAQGARNEQFF.

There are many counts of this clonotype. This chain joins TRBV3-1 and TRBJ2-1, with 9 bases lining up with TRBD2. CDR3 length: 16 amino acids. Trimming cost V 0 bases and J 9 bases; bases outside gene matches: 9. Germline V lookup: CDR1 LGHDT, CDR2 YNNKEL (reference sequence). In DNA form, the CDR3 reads TGTGCCAGCAGCCAAGATCCTGGCGGGAGGGCCGTTGAGCAGTTCTTC. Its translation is CASSQDPGGRAVEQFF.

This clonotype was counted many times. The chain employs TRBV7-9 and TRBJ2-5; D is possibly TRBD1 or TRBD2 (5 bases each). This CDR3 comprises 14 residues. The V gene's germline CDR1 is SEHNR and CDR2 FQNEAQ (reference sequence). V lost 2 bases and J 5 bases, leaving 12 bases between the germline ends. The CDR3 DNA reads TGTGCCAGCAGCTTACTCGGGACGCCCGAGACCCAGTACTTC. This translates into CASSLLGTPETQYF. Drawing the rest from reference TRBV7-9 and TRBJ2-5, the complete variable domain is DTGVSQNPRHKITKRGQNVTFRCDPISEHNRLYWYRQTLGQGPEFLTYFQNEAQLEKSRLLSDRFSAERPKGSFSTLEIQRTEQGDSAMYLCASSLLGTPETQYFGPGTRLLVL.

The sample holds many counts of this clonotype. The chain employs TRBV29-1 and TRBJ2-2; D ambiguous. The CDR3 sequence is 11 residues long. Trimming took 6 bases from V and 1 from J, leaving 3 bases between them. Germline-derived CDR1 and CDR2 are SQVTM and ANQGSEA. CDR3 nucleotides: TGCAGCGTGATGAACACCGGGGAGCTGTTTTTT. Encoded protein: CSVMNTGELFF.

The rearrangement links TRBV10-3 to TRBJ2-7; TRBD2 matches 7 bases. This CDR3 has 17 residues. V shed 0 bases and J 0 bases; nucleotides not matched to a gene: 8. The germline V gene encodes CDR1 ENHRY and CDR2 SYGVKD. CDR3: CAISESEVGGPSYEQYF. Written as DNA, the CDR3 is TGTGCCATCAGTGAGTCTGAGGTGGGAGGGCCCTCCTACGAGCAGTACTTC.

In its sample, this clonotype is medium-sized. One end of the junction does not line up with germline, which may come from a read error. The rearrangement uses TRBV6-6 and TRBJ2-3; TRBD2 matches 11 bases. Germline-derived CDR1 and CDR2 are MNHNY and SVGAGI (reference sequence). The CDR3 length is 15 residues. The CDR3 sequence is CASSIAGGRTDTQYF. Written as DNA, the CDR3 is TGCGCCAGCAGCATAGCGGGGGGGCGCACAGATACGCAGTATTTT.

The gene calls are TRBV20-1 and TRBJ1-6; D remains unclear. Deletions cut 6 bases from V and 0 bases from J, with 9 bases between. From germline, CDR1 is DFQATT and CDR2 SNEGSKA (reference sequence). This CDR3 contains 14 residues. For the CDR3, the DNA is TGCAGTGCCCTTCAAGGCTCCTATAATTCACCCCTCCACTTT. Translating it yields CSALQGSYNSPLHF.

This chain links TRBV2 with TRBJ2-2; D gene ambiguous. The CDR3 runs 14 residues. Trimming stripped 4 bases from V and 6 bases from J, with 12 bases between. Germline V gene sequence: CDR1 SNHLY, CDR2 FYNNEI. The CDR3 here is CASSVLVKSGELFF. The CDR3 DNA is TGTGCCAGCAGTGTCCTAGTTAAATCCGGGGAGCTGTTTTTT. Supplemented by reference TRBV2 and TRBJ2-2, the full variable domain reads EPEVTQTPSHQVTQMGQEVILRCVPISNHLYFYWYRQILGQKVEFLVSFYNNEISEKSEIFDDQFSVERPDGSNFTLKIRSTKLEDSAMYFCASSVLVKSGELFFGEGSRLTVL.

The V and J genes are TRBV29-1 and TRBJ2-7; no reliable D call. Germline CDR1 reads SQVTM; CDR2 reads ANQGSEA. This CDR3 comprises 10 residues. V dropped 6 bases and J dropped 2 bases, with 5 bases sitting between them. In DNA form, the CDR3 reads TGCAGCGTCAAAACCTACGAGCAGTACTTC. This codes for CSVKTYEQYF.

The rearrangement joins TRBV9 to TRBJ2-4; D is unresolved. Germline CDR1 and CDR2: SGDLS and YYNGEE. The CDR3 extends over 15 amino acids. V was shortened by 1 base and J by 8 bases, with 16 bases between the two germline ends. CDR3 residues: CASSVNVGGPDIQYF. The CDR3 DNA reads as TGTGCCAGCAGCGTAAATGTGGGTGGCCCCGACATTCAGTACTTC.